This passage covers 25 T cell receptor beta chains from one sample sequenced in a study of T cells in localized non-small cell lung cancer. Here immunoSEQ multiplex PCR was the method, and the copy in TCRdb shows in-frame clones only, minus some. The data contain about 33,000 clones, around 80% of them singletons. The sample in question was peripheral blood, obtained before any cancer treatment. All receptors come from a male donor aged 60 or over with stage III squamous cell lung carcinoma.

The genes are TRBV4-2 and TRBJ2-2; D might be TRBD1 (7 bases). CDR3 size: 17 residues. V was trimmed by 6 bases and J by 4 bases, leaving 21 bases between them. Germline CDR1 is LGHNA and CDR2 is YNFKEQ. In DNA, the CDR3 is TGTGCCAGCAGTCACCCCCGGGCAGGGGGAGGCACCGGGGAGCTGTTTTTT. This sequence encodes CASSHPRAGGGTGELFF.

The chain couples TRBV4-1 to TRBJ1-1, with D possibly being TRBD1 (5 bases). The germline V gene has CDR1 MGHRA and CDR2 YSYEKL. Trimming cost V 3 bases and J 3 bases, with 14 bases left between them. This CDR3 is built from 15 residues. CDR3: CASSHPDRQYTEAFF. CDR3 DNA sequence: TGCGCCAGCAGCCATCCCGATCGACAGTACACTGAAGCTTTCTTT.

The chain recombines TRBV19 with TRBJ1-4; D remains unclear. Germline CDR1 LNHDA, CDR2 SQIVND (reference sequence). CDR3 length equals 15 residues. The V gene lost 9 bases and the J gene lost 4 bases, with 18 bases spanning the gap. The CDR3 DNA sequence: TGTGCCAGCACTGGATCCGGTCAGCTTAATGAAAAACTGTTTTTT. Protein: CASTGSGQLNEKLFF.

This sequence joins TRBV5-8 and TRBJ2-1; 9 bases align to TRBD1. Germline CDR1 and CDR2: SGHTS and YDEGEE. V shed 0 bases, J shed 5 bases, and the junction held 0 bases outside the gene matches. This CDR3 region has 14 residues. The CDR3 region has the DNA TGTGCCAGCAGCTTGGGGACAGGGGACAATGAGCAGTTCTTC. Protein product: CASSLGTGDNEQFF.

The chain recombines TRBV9 with TRBJ2-3, with a weak D call TRBD2 (6 bases). Germline CDR1 SGDLS, CDR2 YYNGEE. This CDR3 contains 15 residues. V lost 0 bases to trimming and J lost 4 bases, with 12 bases between them. Written as DNA, the CDR3 is TGTGCCAGCAGCGTAGTCGGGAGTTACGCAGATACGCAGTATTTT. The encoded protein is CASSVVGSYADTQYF.

This sequence joins TRBV4-3 and TRBJ1-1; D unresolved. V gave up 2 bases and J gave up 0 bases, with 4 bases separating them. Germline CDR1 LGHNA, CDR2 YSLEER. The CDR3 has 13 amino acids. This CDR3 reads CASSQNMNTEAFF. CDR3 nucleotide sequence: TGCGCCAGCAGCCAAAATATGAACACTGAAGCTTTCTTT.

The rearrangement uses TRBV5-5 and TRBJ2-3; D remains unclear. CDR1 SGHKS and CDR2 YYEKEE come from the germline V gene (reference sequence). The germline V and J ends were trimmed by 0 bases and 6 bases, with 5 bases remaining between them. CDR3 length: 12 residues. The CDR3 spells CASSLGLDTQYF. CDR3 DNA: TGTGCCAGCAGCTTGGGTTTGGATACGCAGTATTTT.

The rearrangement uses TRBV19 and TRBJ1-3; D not resolved. CDR3 length: 15 residues. CDR1 and CDR2 (germline): LNHDA, SQIVND (reference sequence). Trimming removed 6 bases from V and 2 bases from J, with 14 bases in between. The CDR3 is CASRMMSLTGNTIYF. Written as DNA, the CDR3 is TGTGCCAGTAGGATGATGAGCTTAACTGGAAACACCATATATTTT.

The J gene is TRBJ1-2, the V gene TRBV5-1; perhaps TRBD1 as D (5 bases). The CDR3 runs 15 residues. Germline V CDR1 and CDR2: SGHRS, YFSETQ. Trimming cost V 3 bases and J 8 bases, with 20 bases left between them. The CDR3 is CASSWGSEPGGGYTF. The CDR3 nucleotides are TGCGCCAGCAGCTGGGGGTCAGAGCCCGGTGGCGGCTACACCTTC.

The chain uses TRBV2 and TRBJ2-6; 7 bases agree with TRBD1. Germline lookup yields CDR1 SNHLY and CDR2 FYNNEI. V lost 6 bases to trimming and J lost 4 bases; unmatched junction nucleotides: 6. The CDR3 sequence is 15 residues long. CDR3 nucleotide sequence: TGTGCCAGCAGCGGCGACAGGGTCGGGGCCAACGTCCTGACTTTC. Translation gives CASSGDRVGANVLTF.

V usage is TRBV28 and J usage is TRBJ2-2; D is undetermined. Germline V gene sequence: CDR1 MDHEN, CDR2 SYDVKM. The CDR3 totals 14 residues. The V gene lost 6 bases and the J gene lost 0 bases, with 8 bases spanning the gap. This chain's CDR3 is CASRRRANTGELFF. DNA for the CDR3: TGTGCCAGCAGGCGGCGCGCGAACACCGGGGAGCTGTTTTTT.

The chain combines TRBV2 with TRBJ2-1, with D possibly matching TRBD1 (6 bases). V lost 8 bases and J lost 6, with 17 bases in between. CDR3 length: 14 residues. CDR1 is SNHLY, CDR2 FYNNEI, per germline. CDR3 bases: TGTGCCAGCCGGTCTCAGGGGACCTCCAATGAGCAGTTCTTC. Translating gives CASRSQGTSNEQFF.

The chain uses TRBV6-5 and TRBJ1-2; a possible D gene is TRBD1 (5 bases). V dropped 4 bases and J dropped 7 bases, with 7 bases sitting between them. CDR3 length: 11 amino acids. Germline CDR1 is MNHEY and CDR2 is SVGAGI. The CDR3 DNA follows: TGTGCCAGCAGTTCCAGGGTTGGCTACACCTTC. Residues: CASSSRVGYTF.

The chain recombines TRBV4-1 with TRBJ1-1; maybe TRBD1 (5 bases). This CDR3 spans 14 amino acids. Germline CDR1 MGHRA, CDR2 YSYEKL. V lost 0 bases and J lost 4, with 9 bases in between. The CDR3 bases are TGCGCCAGCAGCCAAGAAGGGGCGGGCACTGAAGCTTTCTTT. It is translated as CASSQEGAGTEAFF.

This rearrangement joins TRBV5-4 to TRBJ2-1; possible D gene TRBD1, 5 bases. The CDR3 runs to 14 residues. Per germline, CDR1 SGHNT and CDR2 YYREEE (reference sequence). The ends were cut back, 2 bases at V and 10 bases at J, with 16 bases in the middle. The CDR3: CASSLSKDRTEQFF. CDR3 sequence (DNA): TGTGCCAGCAGCTTATCTAAAGACAGAACCGAGCAGTTCTTC.

V and J are TRBV7-9 and TRBJ1-5; the D is unclear. V was shortened by 3 bases and J by 4 bases, with 4 bases between the two germline ends. There are 12 residues in the CDR3. Per germline, CDR1 SEHNR and CDR2 FQNEAQ (reference sequence). The CDR3 spells CASSFPNQPQHF. The CDR3 DNA reads as TGTGCCAGCAGCTTCCCGAATCAGCCCCAGCATTTT.

This clone came up once. The chain is built from TRBV30 and TRBJ2-6; D not certain. The germline gives CDR1 GTSNPN, CDR2 SVGIG (reference sequence). This CDR3 spans 12 amino acids. V was shortened by 3 bases and J by 13 bases, with 13 bases between the two germline ends. CDR3 sequence: CAWSGDGWVLTF. Here the CDR3 DNA reads TGTGCCTGGAGCGGTGATGGTTGGGTCCTGACTTTC.

The V gene is TRBV5-1, the J gene TRBJ2-7; the D is unclear. Trimming took off 0 bases at V and 6 bases at J, with 7 bases between the two ends. The CDR3 totals 12 residues. The V gene's germline CDR1 is SGHRS and CDR2 YFSETQ. As DNA, the CDR3 is TGCGCCAGCAGCTTGGGTGGGGTCGAGCAGTACTTC. Translating it yields CASSLGGVEQYF.

J is TRBJ1-1 and V is TRBV9; 8 nucleotides line up with TRBD1. Germline V gene sequence: CDR1 SGDLS, CDR2 YYNGEE. With 4 bases clipped from V and 1 base from J, the junction kept 3 bases outside the gene matches. This CDR3 contains 14 residues. The CDR3 DNA sequence: TGTGCCAGCAGCAAGACAGGGGCGAACACTGAAGCTTTCTTT. It encodes CASSKTGANTEAFF.

The V and J genes are TRBV2 and TRBJ1-1; D not certain. Germline V gives CDR1 SNHLY, CDR2 FYNNEI. V was cut by 3 bases and J by 0 bases, with 5 bases left in between. This CDR3 is built from 13 residues. The CDR3 DNA reads as TGTGCCAGCAGTGACATAATGAACACTGAAGCTTTCTTT. The encoded protein is CASSDIMNTEAFF. Based on the CDR3 plus reference TRBV2 and TRBJ1-1, the full variable domain is EPEVTQTPSHQVTQMGQEVILRCVPISNHLYFYWYRQILGQKVEFLVSFYNNEISEKSEIFDDQFSVERPDGSNFTLKIRSTKLEDSAMYFCASSDIMNTEAFFGQGTRLTVV.

This clone turned up a few times. The rearrangement joins TRBV11-2 to TRBJ2-3, with TRBD1 as a possible D gene (5 bases). This CDR3 is built from 16 residues. With 2 bases removed from V and 4 bases from J, the gap between germline ends came to 16 bases. CDR1 SGHAT and CDR2 FQNNGV come from the germline V gene. The CDR3 spells CASSLTRVMSADTQYF. The CDR3 DNA is TGTGCCAGCAGCTTAACCAGGGTTATGTCGGCAGATACGCAGTATTTT.

The chain employs TRBV10-1 and TRBJ2-2; D gene ambiguous. The CDR3 is 12 amino acids. The V and J ends lost 3 bases and 6 bases respectively, with 5 bases between them. The germline V gene has CDR1 WNHNN and CDR2 SYGVQD (reference sequence). CDR3 bases: TGCGCCAGCAGTGAAAATCCCGGGGAGCTGTTTTTT. Translating gives CASSENPGELFF.

The CDR3 DNA sequence: TGTGCCAGCAGCTTAGAGTCCAGGGGTAATAGAGAGACCCAGTACTTC. Its protein is CASSLESRGNRETQYF. V is TRBV7-2 and J is TRBJ2-5; D might be TRBD1 (6 bases). The germline V gene has CDR1 SGHTA and CDR2 FQGNSA. The CDR3 extends over 16 amino acids. Trimming cost V 1 base and J 4 bases, with 16 bases left between them.

This rearrangement joins TRBV11-2 to TRBJ2-3; TRBD1 might be the D (6 bases). V shed 4 bases and J shed 9 bases, with 17 bases lying between them. The CDR3 is 14 residues long. In germline, CDR1 is SGHAT, CDR2 FQNNGV. Here the CDR3 DNA reads TGTGCCAGCAGCTCGACCACAACAGGGAACACGCAGTATTTT. Protein product: CASSSTTTGNTQYF.

V and J are TRBV25-1 and TRBJ2-7, with a weak D call TRBD1 (5 bases). V was shortened by 11 bases and J by 3 bases, with 26 bases between the two germline ends. This CDR3 comprises 16 residues. CDR1 and CDR2 from the germline V gene are MGHDK and SYGVNS. Written as DNA, the CDR3 is TGTGCCGGCAATCCTATAAAAGGGGAAAGGGACTACGAGCAGTACTTC. Protein sequence: CAGNPIKGERDYEQYF.